These 2 T cell receptor beta chains originate from one sample sequenced in a study of read filtering for tumor transcriptome and immune sequencing. This library used approximately 370 ng RNA and molecular barcoded adaptors spanning alpha/delta and beta/gamma chains. TCRdb passed the reads through MiXCR, listing each CDR3 protein once. Of roughly 69,000 distinct CDR3 sequences listed, over 11% are singletons. The sequenced material came from a population of CD138-negative cells sorted from bone marrow. These receptors all come from a donor at least 40 years old with multiple myeloma.

At least ten counts were recorded for this clonotype. The V gene is TRBV20-1, the J gene TRBJ2-7, with 11 nucleotides matching TRBD2. Germline values: CDR1 DFQATT, CDR2 SNEGSKA (reference sequence). The V segment lost 2 bases and the J segment 2 bases; nucleotides outside the gene matches: 8. This CDR3 has 16 amino acids. The DNA for the CDR3 is TGCAGTGCTAGAAAGGCTAGCGGGAGGCACACCTACGAGCAGTACTTC. Protein sequence: CSARKASGRHTYEQYF.

This clonotype was detected many times. CDR3 coding DNA: TGTGCCTGGAACCGGGACAGCAATCAGCCCCAGCATTTT. Its protein product is CAWNRDSNQPQHF. The chain employs TRBV30 and TRBJ1-5, with D tentatively TRBD1 (5 bases). This CDR3 spans 13 amino acids. Germline CDR1 GTSNPN, CDR2 SVGIG (reference sequence). Trimming took off 4 bases at V and 1 base at J, with 8 bases between the two ends.